The present T cell receptor (beta chain) was sequenced within a study of blood T cell repertoires in COVID-19. The overall study: PBMCs, B-cell-depleted T cells, or T cells provided the cDNA or gDNA that made up the material.

This CDR3 contains 15 residues. The germline gives CDR1 GTSNPN, CDR2 SVGIG (reference sequence). With 5 bases removed from V and 1 base from J, the gap between germline ends came to 15 bases. The assay was immunoSEQ multiplex PCR, and TCRdb's table has in-frame clones only and misses some. The sample lists 150,000 to 200,000 clones; about 80% were seen once. Source material: peripheral blood. The sequence was collected from a man between 60 and 70 years old with acute or convalescent COVID-19. V usage is TRBV30 and J usage is TRBJ1-5; TRBD1 is a possible D gene (6 bases). This CDR3 reads CAWSGTGFSNQPQHF. The CDR3 region has the DNA TGTGCCTGGTCCGGAACAGGGTTCAGCAATCAGCCCCAGCATTTT.